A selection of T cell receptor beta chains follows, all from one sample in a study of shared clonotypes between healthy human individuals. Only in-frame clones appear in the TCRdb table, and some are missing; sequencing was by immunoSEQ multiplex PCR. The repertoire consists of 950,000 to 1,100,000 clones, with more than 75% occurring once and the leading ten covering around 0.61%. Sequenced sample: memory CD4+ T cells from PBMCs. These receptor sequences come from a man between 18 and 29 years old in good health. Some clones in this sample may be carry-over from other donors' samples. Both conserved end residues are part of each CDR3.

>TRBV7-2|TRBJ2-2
CASSLKPGGELFF
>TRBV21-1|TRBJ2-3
CASSKGGSRTSGCTDTQYF
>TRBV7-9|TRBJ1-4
CASSEWGADEKLFF
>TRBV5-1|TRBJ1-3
CASRRVGPNSGNTIYF
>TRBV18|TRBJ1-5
CASSPQGRDQPQHF
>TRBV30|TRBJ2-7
CAWTPVAGPTTTRYEQYF
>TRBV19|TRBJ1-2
CASSMTGMGYGYTF
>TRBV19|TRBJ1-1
CASSLQGPLGNTEAFF
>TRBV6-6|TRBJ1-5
CASSYGQGVQPQHF
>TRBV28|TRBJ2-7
CASSPDSYEQYF
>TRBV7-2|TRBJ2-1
CASSLRQGAHNEQFF
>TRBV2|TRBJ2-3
CASSTGGLTDTQYF
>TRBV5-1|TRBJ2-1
CASSNNRGLDEQFF
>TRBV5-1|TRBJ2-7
CASSASGRDAYEQYF
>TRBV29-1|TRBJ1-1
CSVEHGGGTEAFF
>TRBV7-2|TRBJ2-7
CASSLGRGAYEQYF
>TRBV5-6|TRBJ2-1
CASSPLRGHLATNEQFF
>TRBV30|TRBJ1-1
CAWSVRPPGRVYGGAFF
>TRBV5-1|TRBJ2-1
CASSSLAVNNEQFF
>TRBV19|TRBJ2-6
CASTDGSSGANVLTF
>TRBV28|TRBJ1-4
CASSQPGQGATNEKLFF
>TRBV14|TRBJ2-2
CASSQDLGEFPGELFF
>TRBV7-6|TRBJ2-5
CASSPRRRQGGTETQYF
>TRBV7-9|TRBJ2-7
CASSLSRNYEQYF
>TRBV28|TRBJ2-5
CASSLAGQGSTETQYF
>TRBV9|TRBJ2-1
CASSVTSRNEQFF
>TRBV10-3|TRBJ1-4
CAISRGGNEKLFF
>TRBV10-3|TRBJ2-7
CAITKAGRGAEQYF
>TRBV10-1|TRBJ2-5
CASSLGLEETQYF
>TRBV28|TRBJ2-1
CASSLGGTGGYNEQFF
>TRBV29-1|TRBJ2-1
CSSIGAGESYNEQFF
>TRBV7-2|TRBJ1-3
CASSLNWGAGNTIYF
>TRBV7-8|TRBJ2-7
CASSFSSLEQYF
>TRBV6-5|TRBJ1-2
CASSYSGAGYTF
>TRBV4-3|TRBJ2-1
CASSQDRGSGNPYNEQFF
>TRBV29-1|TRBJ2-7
CSVEEGTTSYEQYF
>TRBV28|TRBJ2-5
CASSLDTGVGETQYF
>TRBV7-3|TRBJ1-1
CASRGTEAFF
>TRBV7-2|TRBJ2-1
CASRTSGRASEQFF
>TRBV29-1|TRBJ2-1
CSPQQGTKEHEKGEGGYNEQFF
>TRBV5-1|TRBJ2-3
CASSLRGLAEPQYF
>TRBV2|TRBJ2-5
CASRPREVGETQYF
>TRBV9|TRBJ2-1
CASSVRDGASYNEQFF
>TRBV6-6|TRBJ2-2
CASNRMNTGELFF
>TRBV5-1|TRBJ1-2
CASSRSGTGGYGYTF